Presented here are 18 T cell receptor beta chains from one specimen sequenced in a study of OX40 agonist ivuxolimab in advanced cancers. Profiling relied on immunoSEQ multiplex PCR, and the TCRdb table lists in-frame clones only, not all of them. Among about 64,000 clones listed, 75% to 90% were seen once. Sequencing was performed on CD4+ or CD8+ T cells sorted from blood, taken in a trial of the OX40 agonist ivuxolimab. The receptors stem from an adult with an advanced solid tumor such as melanoma, head and neck, liver or kidney cancer.

The gene calls are TRBV29-1 and TRBJ1-2; weak D call: TRBD1 (6 bases). In germline, CDR1 is SQVTM, CDR2 ANQGSEA. The CDR3 has 13 residues. V was shortened by 6 bases and J by 0 bases, with 11 bases between the two germline ends. The CDR3, as DNA: TGCAGCGTCGCAACAGGGACTAACTATGGCTACACCTTC. Amino acids: CSVATGTNYGYTF.

The chain combines TRBV6-5 with TRBJ2-3; 9 bases align to TRBD2. Looked up from germline, CDR1 is MNHEY and CDR2 is SVGAGI. This CDR3 spans 14 amino acids. V was clipped by 5 bases and J by 5 bases; unmatched bases: 5. CDR3 bases: TGTGCCAGCAGTCCGCGGGAGGGCCAAGATACGCAGTATTTT. Translation: CASSPREGQDTQYF.

Concerning this clone itself: The junction departs from the called germline gene at one end, perhaps through a read error. The chain couples TRBV30 to TRBJ2-1; D not resolved. This CDR3 is 12 amino acids long. The germline V gene has CDR1 GTSNPN and CDR2 SVGIG (reference sequence). This CDR3 reads CAWIGSYSEQFF. CDR3 in DNA: TGTGCCTGGATCGGATCCTACAGTGAGCAGTTCTTC. Full variable domain (remainder filled in from reference TRBV30 and TRBJ2-1): SQTIHQWPATLVQPVGSPLSLECTVEGTSNPNLYWYRQAAGRGLQLLFYSVGIGQISSEVPQNLSASRPQDRQFILSSKKLLLSDSGFYLCAWIGSYSEQFFGPGTRLTVL.

The J gene is TRBJ2-4, the V gene TRBV23-1; a weak D match, TRBD1 (7 bases). TRBV23-1 is identified as an open reading frame with a role that is uncertain. V lost 0 bases and J lost 8, with 14 bases in between. The CDR3 runs 15 residues. The CDR3 region is CASSQSLGGGDIQYF. In DNA, the CDR3 is TGCGCCAGCAGTCAATCGCTAGGGGGCGGGGACATTCAGTACTTC.

The chain uses TRBV7-9 and TRBJ1-6, with unresolved D. Trimming cost V 4 bases and J 5 bases, with 12 bases left between them. The CDR3 spans 15 residues. Per the germline V gene, CDR1 is SEHNR and CDR2 is FQNEAQ (reference sequence). CDR3 amino acids: CASSSVTGNNSPLHF. The CDR3 bases are TGTGCCAGCAGCTCCGTGACGGGGAATAATTCACCCCTCCACTTT.

The chain uses TRBV6-1 and TRBJ2-7; D is uncertain. Trimming cost V 1 base and J 0 bases, with 4 bases left between them. Germline V gene lookup returns CDR1 MNHNS and CDR2 SASEGT. This CDR3 is 13 amino acids long. CDR3 residues: CASSEVLSYEQYF. DNA for the CDR3: TGTGCCAGCAGTGAAGTCCTCTCCTACGAGCAGTACTTC.

CDR3 loop: CASTGTGELFF. The DNA for the CDR3 is TGTGCCAGCACAGGGACCGGGGAGCTGTTTTTT. V usage is TRBV2 and J usage is TRBJ2-2; D possibly corresponds to TRBD1 (5 bases). Germline CDR1 is SNHLY and CDR2 is FYNNEI. V lost 7 bases to trimming and J lost 5 bases, with 5 bases between them. The CDR3 runs 11 residues.

The rearrangement joins TRBV6-4 to TRBJ2-2; D may be TRBD1 (5 bases). The CDR3 loop spans 14 amino acids. The germline V gene has CDR1 MRHNA and CDR2 SNTAGT. Trimming left V 6 bases short and J 0 bases short, with 8 bases between. Here the CDR3 reads CASSQGPNTGELFF. DNA for the CDR3: TGTGCCAGCAGCCAGGGCCCGAACACCGGGGAGCTGTTTTTT.

The rearrangement joins TRBV19 to TRBJ2-6; D is undetermined. Germline CDR1 and CDR2: LNHDA and SQIVND (reference sequence). There are 12 residues in the CDR3. The germline V and J ends were trimmed by 6 bases and 0 bases, with 0 bases remaining between them. As DNA, the CDR3 is TGTGCCAGTAGCTCTGGGGCCAACGTCCTGACTTTC. It encodes CASSSGANVLTF.

The genes are TRBV27 and TRBJ2-7; unclear D gene. The CDR3 has 15 amino acids. V gave up 7 bases and J gave up 3 bases, with 19 bases separating them. Per the germline V gene, CDR1 is MNHEY and CDR2 is SMNVEV (reference sequence). The CDR3 here is CASTKGPAPIYEQYF. CDR3 nucleotides: TGTGCCAGCACCAAAGGCCCAGCGCCAATCTACGAGCAGTACTTC.

The chain links TRBV9 to TRBJ2-7, with D perhaps TRBD1 or TRBD2 (5 bases each). V lost 0 bases to trimming and J lost 2 bases, with 6 bases between them. This CDR3 comprises 13 residues. Germline V gives CDR1 SGDLS, CDR2 YYNGEE. The CDR3 DNA follows: TGTGCCAGCAGCGTAGGGGACCCCTACGAGCAGTACTTC. Protein: CASSVGDPYEQYF.

The chain combines TRBV11-2 with TRBJ2-2; 10 positions agree with TRBD2. The germline gives CDR1 SGHAT, CDR2 FQNNGV. The CDR3 runs 15 residues. V was pared by 5 bases and J by 5 bases, with 5 bases of the junction left unmatched. The CDR3 here is CASSTLAGETGELFF. DNA of the CDR3: TGTGCCAGCAGCACCCTAGCGGGAGAGACCGGGGAGCTGTTTTTT.

The V and J genes are TRBV30 and TRBJ2-1; D assignment may be TRBD1 or TRBD2 (7 bases each). The ends were cut back, 7 bases at V and 2 bases at J, with 15 bases in the middle. The CDR3 contains 14 residues. Germline V CDR1 and CDR2: GTSNPN, SVGIG (reference sequence). The CDR3 spells CALEGGGPYNEQFF. Written as DNA, the CDR3 is TGTGCCTTGGAGGGAGGGGGCCCCTACAATGAGCAGTTCTTC.

The rearrangement joins TRBV5-4 to TRBJ2-2; D unclear. The V end lost 5 bases, the J end lost 6 bases, and 8 bases lay between the germline ends. The CDR3 runs 12 residues. Germline loops: CDR1 SGHNT, CDR2 YYREEE (reference sequence). The CDR3 DNA is TGTGCCAGCAGGGTCGGCTCCGGGGAGCTGTTTTTT. Translating it yields CASRVGSGELFF.

V usage is TRBV7-7 and J usage is TRBJ2-7; TRBD2 matches 7 bases. Germline V CDR1 and CDR2: SSHAT, FNYEAQ (reference sequence). V shed 5 bases, J shed 2 bases, and the junction held 3 bases outside the gene matches. The CDR3 extends over 13 amino acids. CDR3 sequence reads: CASSIGLAYEQYF. The CDR3 DNA sequence: TGTGCCAGCAGCATCGGACTAGCCTACGAGCAGTACTTC.

The chain couples TRBV27 to TRBJ2-1; D unclear. Germline V CDR1 and CDR2: MNHEY, SMNVEV (reference sequence). With 4 bases removed from V and 7 bases from J, the gap between germline ends came to 8 bases. The CDR3 covers 12 residues. The DNA for the CDR3 is TGTGCCAGCAGTTCGCTAGGGAATGAGCAGTTCTTC. This encodes CASSSLGNEQFF.

This clone appeared once. The chain joins TRBV19 to TRBJ1-4; perhaps TRBD1 as D (6 bases). Per the germline V gene, CDR1 is LNHDA and CDR2 is SQIVND (reference sequence). The V end lost 8 bases, the J end lost 8 bases, and 12 bases lay between the germline ends. CDR3 length equals 12 residues. The CDR3 here is CASSGEGEKLFF. In nucleotides, the CDR3 is TGTGCCAGTTCAGGGGAAGGAGAAAAACTGTTTTTT. Variable domain in full (rest from reference TRBV19 and TRBJ1-4): DGGITQSPKYLFRKEGQNVTLSCEQNLNHDAMYWYRQDPGQGLRLIYYSQIVNDFQKGDIAEGYSVSREKKESFPLTVTSAQKNPTAFYLCASSGEGEKLFFGSGTQLSVL.

This clone was seen a single time. This chain joins TRBV30 and TRBJ1-1; no clear D gene. The CDR3 length is 16 residues. Trimming took 2 bases from V and 5 from J, leaving 21 bases between them. Germline V gene data show CDR1 as GTSNPN and CDR2 as SVGIG (reference sequence). In DNA, the CDR3 is TGTGCCTGGAGTAACGGGGTTCTATCTGGCGGGACTGAAGCTTTCTTT. As protein: CAWSNGVLSGGTEAFF.